The text below deals with one TCR beta chain. Its specificity is not known. TCRdb's copy holds only in-frame clones and misses some; the assay was immunoSEQ multiplex PCR. The sample has approximately 12,000 clones, 86% seen once. These data belong to a study of immune evolution from preneoplasia to lung adenocarcinoma. Overall study findings and caveats: Top clone share appeared to fall from AAH through AIS, MIA, adenocarcinoma.

The V end was cut by 6 bases, the J end by 2 bases, with 14 bases between. Germline values: CDR1 MDHEN, CDR2 SYDVKM. This CDR3 has 15 amino acids. The TCR comes from a person aged 70 to 80 with invasive lung adenocarcinoma. Sequenced sample: FFPE invasive lung adenocarcinoma tissue. The V gene is TRBV28, the J gene TRBJ1-5; D ambiguous. CDR3 residues: CASRVPSVGNQPQHF. CDR3 nucleotide sequence: TGTGCCAGCAGGGTCCCTAGTGTAGGCAATCAGCCCCAGCATTTT.